This TCR beta chain was found in a study of CD4 and CD8 cells across lung adenocarcinoma regions. Localized lung adenocarcinoma, a non-small cell lung cancer, affected the donors. One entry per CDR3 protein, called by TCRdb with MiXCR from the PCR reads. The top ten clones hold less than 90% of a sample with approximately 10,000 distinct CDR3 sequences, around 63% of them seen once. Germline V gives CDR1 SGHTA, CDR2 FQGNSA. V dropped 3 bases and J dropped 3; count of bases not matched to a gene: 9. CDR3 length equals 16 residues. The V gene is TRBV7-2, the J gene TRBJ2-3; TRBD2 matches at 7 bases. The receptor was isolated from a male donor with lung adenocarcinoma. The CD4 and CD8 labels of this study may be unreliable. Material for sequencing was CD8+ T cells from the margin of a lung tumor. CDR3 sequence (DNA): TGTGCCAGCAGCTTGGGGTCTTATAGCGGGACAGATACGCAGTATTTT. Protein product: CASSLGSYSGTDTQYF. Supplemented by reference TRBV7-2 and TRBJ2-3, the full variable domain reads GAGVSQSPSNKVTEKGKDVELRCDPISGHTALYWYRQSLGQGLEFLIYFQGNSAPDKSGLPSDRFSAERTGGSVSTLTIQRTQQEDSAVYLCASSLGSYSGTDTQYFGPGTRLTVL.